This T cell receptor (beta chain) was sequenced in a study of T cell clonotyping in hematopoietic cell transplantation. The time point denotes: recipient sample about 28 days before transplant, after cytoreduction. Blood collection times were about day -28 and days 30, 100, 180 posttransplant. Study-level results: Few recipient clonotypes overlapped donors; over 95% were de novo at given depth. Pathologically expanded recipient clonotypes increased progressively from day 30 to day 180 as diversity fell.

Notes on this clone: Its cognate antigen is unknown.

TCRdb keeps only in-frame clones here, not all; method: immunoSEQ multiplex PCR. The sample contains some 50,000 clones, around 80% of which appear only once. V gave up 6 bases and J gave up 2 bases, with 14 bases separating them. Looked up from germline, CDR1 is GTSNPN and CDR2 is SVGIG (reference sequence). The CDR3 is 13 residues long. V usage is TRBV30 and J usage is TRBJ2-7; maybe TRBD2 (6 bases). The specimen comprised peripheral blood mononuclear cells, sampled before stem cell transplant. This receptor was taken from a man aged 55 to 70 with myelodysplastic syndrome. Some clones in this sample may be carry-over from other donors' samples. CDR3 nucleotides: TGTGCCTGTACCGGGACTCCCGCCTACGAGCAGTACTTC. Translating gives CACTGTPAYEQYF.